This T cell receptor (beta chain) was obtained from a study of beta chain features in type 1 diabetes. The germline V gene encodes CDR1 SGDLS and CDR2 YYNGEE. The CDR3 spans 13 residues. Trimming removed 4 bases at V and 2 bases at J, with 10 bases between. The investigators reverse transcribed all of the isolated RNA, so they sequenced expressed TCRB transcripts. Some clones are missing from TCRdb's copy, which holds only in-frame ones; the method was immunoSEQ multiplex PCR. The table has about 160,000 clones, less than 9.5% seen once. The chain combines TRBV9 with TRBJ2-7, with D perhaps TRBD1 (6 bases). The origin of this receptor is a man aged 18 to 29 in good health. Specimen: central memory CD4+ T cells from blood. The CDR3 nucleotides are TGTGCCAGCAGCCGGGACACTACCTACGAGCAGTACTTC. Its translation is CASSRDTTYEQYF. Combining the CDR3 with reference TRBV9 and TRBJ2-7 gives the whole variable domain DSGVTQTPKHLITATGQRVTLRCSPRSGDLSVYWYQQSLDQGLQFLIQYYNGEERAKGNILERFSAQQFPDLHSELNLSSLELGDSALYFCASSRDTTYEQYFGPGTRLTVT.